This entry features one TCR beta chain sequence. What this receptor recognizes is not known. The germline gene is not matched at one end of the junction; a read error may be the cause. Library preparation used the immunoSEQ multiplex PCR assay. The source is immuneACCESS, and TCRdb retained only in-frame sequences with V and J called. Part of the clones is not carried over; for the studies checked, unresolved V genes explain less than half of this, and the remainder is unexplained. A total of roughly 120,000 clones appear in this sample, less than 95% of them only once. Of the sample, approximately 4% is held by the ten largest clones. This entry belongs to a study of control samples from healthy donors and cancer patients (dated by TCRdb to 2018 to 2021). The sequencing sample was made of blood. This clonotype originated in a man younger than 40 in good health.

CDR3 region: CASSQVEQGDMNF. The DNA reads as follows: TGTGCCAGCAGCCAAGTTGAACAGGGGGACATGAATTTT. The rearranged chain carries TRBV3-1 (or the pseudogene TRBV3-2) and TRBJ2-3, with TRBD1 identical over 8 junction bases. From cysteine to phenylalanine, the CDR3 is 13 amino acids long. Solely the CDR3 DNA is kept, with 39 bases framed from the first base. Looking up the germline V gene (reference sequence) yields CDR1 LGHDT and CDR2 YNNKEL.